Listed below are T cell receptor beta chains from one sample, sequenced in a study of tumor-infiltrating lymphocytes in localized non-small cell lung cancer. Measured with immunoSEQ multiplex PCR; TCRdb has only the in-frame clones, and not every one. Seen here are about 9,200 clones, 60% observed once, and the top ten hold approximately 11%. Input material: uninvolved lung tissue not adjacent to the tumor. The receptors come from a human donor with non-small cell lung cancer. Each CDR3 is given with its conserved first and last residue. Each record gives: clone size, CDR3 length, J gene, V gene, D gene, CDR3 DNA, CDR3 protein. D genes are given only for firm matches. Clone size is shown for a subset of rows, as once, few, many or a class of expanded clone.

>.|15|TRBJ2-3|TRBV6-7|.
TGTGCCAGCGATTTTATAGGGGACGACACAGATACGCAGTATTTT
CASDFIGDDTDTQYF
>.|15|TRBJ2-2|TRBV5-6|TRBD1
TGTGCCAGCAGCCTCGGGACAGGGCACACCGGGGAGCTGTTTTTT
CASSLGTGHTGELFF
>.|12|TRBJ1-2|TRBV28|.
TGTGCCAGCAGTTTATTCAACTATGGCTACACCTTC
CASSLFNYGYTF
>.|16|TRBJ1-4|TRBV18|TRBD1
TGTGCCAGCTCAACAGGACAGGGCCTTGATAATGAAAAACTGTTTTTT
CASSTGQGLDNEKLFF
>.|16|TRBJ2-3|TRBV7-9|.
TGTGCCAGCAGCTTATCAGCGGGTCGTGTCACAGATACGCAGTATTTT
CASSLSAGRVTDTQYF
>.|12|TRBJ2-7|TRBV7-2|TRBD1
TGTGCCAGCAGCAAGGGGGCGGGCGAGCAGTACTTC
CASSKGAGEQYF
>.|13|TRBJ2-5|TRBV28|.
TGTGCCAGCAGCAAAGCCGGCGGGGAGACCCAGTACTTC
CASSKAGGETQYF
>.|15|TRBJ2-4|TRBV6-5|TRBD2
TGTGCCAGCAGTTCGGCGGGAGTGAGCGGAAACATTCAGTACTTC
CASSSAGVSGNIQYF
>.|14|TRBJ2-7|TRBV5-1|TRBD2
TGCGCCAGCAGCTCTAGCGGGGGGGAGTACGAGCAGTACTTC
CASSSSGGEYEQYF
>.|15|TRBJ2-6|TRBV5-1|.
TGCGCCAGCAGCTTGGAGGGAGTGGGGGCCAACGTCCTGACTTTC
CASSLEGVGANVLTF
>.|15|TRBJ2-5|TRBV4-3|.
TGCGCCAGCAGCCAAGTTTACAGGGACTGGGAGACCCAGTACTTC
CASSQVYRDWETQYF
>.|12|TRBJ1-6|TRBV28|.
TGTGCCAGTACAGGGCCCCGGGGACCCCTCCACTTT
CASTGPRGPLHF
>.|14|TRBJ1-2|TRBV11-3|.
TGTGCCAGCAGCTTAGTCGGCGGTGGAGGAGGCTACACCTTC
CASSLVGGGGGYTF
>.|13|TRBJ1-2|TRBV11-2|TRBD1
TGTGCCAGCAGCGAGACAGGGAGCTATGGCTACACCTTC
CASSETGSYGYTF
>few|13|TRBJ2-2|TRBV2|.
TGTGCCAGCAGTCGAACAGGGTACGGGGAGCTGTTTTTT
CASSRTGYGELFF
>.|17|TRBJ2-7|TRBV2|.
TGTGCCAGCAAGGGAGGAAGGGGGGAAGGGGGATTCTACGAGCAGTACTTC
CASKGGRGEGGFYEQYF
>few|13|TRBJ2-7|TRBV25-1|TRBD1
TGTGCCAGCAGCCGACAGGGGGCCTACGAGCAGTACTTC
CASSRQGAYEQYF
>.|14|TRBJ1-2|TRBV28|.
TGTGCCAGCAGTTTATGGGGGTTGGGCTATGGCTACACCTTC
CASSLWGLGYGYTF
>.|15|TRBJ2-7|TRBV6-5|.
TGTGCCAGCAGTTACTCCCCAGGAAACTCCTACGAGCAGTACTTC
CASSYSPGNSYEQYF
>.|14|TRBJ2-5|TRBV6-5|TRBD1
TGTGCCAGCAGTTACAACAGGGGGAAAGAGACCCAGTACTTC
CASSYNRGKETQYF
>.|12|TRBJ2-2|TRBV7-6|.
TGTGCCAGCAGCTTAGGCACCGGGGAGCTGTTTTTT
CASSLGTGELFF
>.|17|TRBJ1-2|TRBV14|.
TGTGCCAGCAGCCCCCTCCCAGCCACTTCAGCTAACTATGGCTACACCTTC
CASSPLPATSANYGYTF
>.|14|TRBJ1-1|TRBV5-1|.
TGCGCCAGCAGCTTTTTGAGAGGGGACACTGAAGCTTTCTTT
CASSFLRGDTEAFF
>.|18|TRBJ1-5|TRBV19|TRBD1
TGTGCCAGTATGAAGATGGGGACAGGTAAAATGGGAAATCAGCCCCAGCATTTT
CASMKMGTGKMGNQPQHF
>few|12|TRBJ1-2|TRBV4-1|.
TGCGCCAGCAGCCAAGAATACTATGGCTACACCTTC
CASSQEYYGYTF
>once|15|TRBJ1-4|TRBV11-3|.
TGTGCCAGCAGCCCGACCATTAACGATTATGAAAAACTGTTTTTT
CASSPTINDYEKLFF
>.|11|TRBJ1-1|TRBV6-6|.
TGTGCCAGCACCACGGACACTGAAGCTTTCTTT
CASTTDTEAFF
>once|15|TRBJ2-5|TRBV5-6|.
TGTGCCAGCAGCTTGGGAGGGGGGGCCAGGGAGACCCAGTACTTC
CASSLGGGARETQYF
>.|14|TRBJ1-2|TRBV7-2|.
TGTGCCAGCAGCCTACCTACAGGGTCAGAGGGCTACACCTTC
CASSLPTGSEGYTF
>.|13|TRBJ1-5|TRBV19|.
TGTGCCAGTAGTCAACGCCGAGATCAGCCCCAGCATTTT
CASSQRRDQPQHF
>.|12|TRBJ1-1|TRBV19|TRBD1
TGTGCCAGTAGTATCTACAGGGGTGCAGCTTTCTTT
CASSIYRGAAFF
>.|14|TRBJ1-2|TRBV27|.
TGTGCCAGCAGTAGAGGGGACAACATCTATGGCTACACCTTC
CASSRGDNIYGYTF
>.|16|TRBJ1-6|TRBV10-1|.
TGCGCCAGCAGTCGTCCTAAAACTTCTTATAATTCACCCCTCCACTTT
CASSRPKTSYNSPLHF
>.|17|TRBJ2-6|TRBV11-2|TRBD2
TGTGCCAGCAGCTTAGAGGGGACTAGGTCTGGGGCCAACGTCCTGACTTTC
CASSLEGTRSGANVLTF
>.|15|TRBJ1-1|TRBV14|TRBD1
TGTGCCAGCAGCCGACTGGGACAGATGAACACTGAAGCTTTCTTT
CASSRLGQMNTEAFF
>medium-sized|15|TRBJ2-1|TRBV28|.
TGTGCCAGCAGTTTAGGTACGTGGGGCTCCAATGAGCAGTTCTTC
CASSLGTWGSNEQFF
>medium-sized|15|TRBJ1-5|TRBV27|.
TGTGCCAGCAGTTTATCGAGGTATAGCAATCAGCCCCAGCATTTT
CASSLSRYSNQPQHF
>.|13|TRBJ1-2|TRBV29-1|TRBD1
TGCAGCGCGGACAGGGGCCCCTCCTATGGCTACACCTTC
CSADRGPSYGYTF
>few|11|TRBJ2-1|TRBV20-1|.
TGCAGTGCTGGGATCTATAATGAGCAGTTCTTC
CSAGIYNEQFF
>few|14|TRBJ1-6|TRBV6-1|TRBD1
TGTGCCGCAAGGAGGCAGGGGGATAATTCACCCCTCCACTTT
CAARRQGDNSPLHF
>few|14|TRBJ2-3|TRBV7-2|TRBD1
TGTGCCAGCAGCGACCGGGACAGGGGTGGTACGCAGTATTTT
CASSDRDRGGTQYF
>.|12|TRBJ1-5|TRBV25-1|.
TGTGCCAGCAGTGAAGAGGGCCAGCCCCAGCATTTT
CASSEEGQPQHF
>.|15|TRBJ2-7|TRBV19|TRBD2
TGTGCCAGTAGTATAGGGGGGACTAGCGCCTACGAGCAGTACTTC
CASSIGGTSAYEQYF
>.|19|TRBJ2-3|TRBV28|TRBD1
TGTGCCAGCAGTTTGTTTGGGACAGGGATGTCCTATAGCACAGATACGCAGTATTTT
CASSLFGTGMSYSTDTQYF
>once|16|TRBJ2-6|TRBV2|.
TGTGCCAGCAGCATCCAAGTCGGTTCTGGGGCCAACGTCCTGACTTTC
CASSIQVGSGANVLTF
>few|14|TRBJ1-6|TRBV5-1|TRBD1
TGCGCCAGCAGGGCCGACAGGGCTAATTCACCCCTCCACTTT
CASRADRANSPLHF
>.|13|TRBJ2-7|TRBV7-2|TRBD2
TGTGCCAGCAGCTTCATACTAGCGGGAGGGGGGTACTTC
CASSFILAGGGYF
>once|13|TRBJ2-2|TRBV4-1|.
TGCGCCAGCAGCCAAGGGGCACCGGGGGAGCTGTTTTTT
CASSQGAPGELFF
>.|17|TRBJ1-2|TRBV15|.
TGTGCCACCAGCAGAGATTTAAGGGAGAGCGGGTACGATGGCTACACCTTC
CATSRDLRESGYDGYTF
>.|17|TRBJ2-3|TRBV15|.
TGTGCCACCAGCTCGCCGCTGGCTAGCACTAGCACAGATACGCAGTATTTT
CATSSPLASTSTDTQYF
>.|12|TRBJ1-1|TRBV6-5|.
TGTGCCAGCAGTCAAGGGATCACTGAAGCTTTCTTT
CASSQGITEAFF
>few|10|TRBJ1-3|TRBV7-9|.
TGTGCCAGCAGCGGAAACACCATATATTTT
CASSGNTIYF
>few|14|TRBJ2-3|TRBV7-3|.
TGTGCCAGCAGCTCTGGACTATTCACAGATACGCAGTATTTT
CASSSGLFTDTQYF
>few|14|TRBJ1-2|TRBV5-5|TRBD1
TGTGCCAGCAGCCCGACAGGGGCTGGCTATGGCTACACCTTC
CASSPTGAGYGYTF
>.|12|TRBJ1-2|TRBV6-1|.
TGTGCCAGCACACCGGAGGTCTATGGCTACACCTTC
CASTPEVYGYTF